What follows is one T cell receptor (beta chain) and its context. Its matching antigen is unknown. This CDR3 spans 16 amino acids. Germline V gene data show CDR1 as MRHNA and CDR2 as SNTAGT. V shed 5 bases, J shed 8 bases, and the junction held 12 bases outside the gene matches. Sequencing used immunoSEQ multiplex PCR; TCRdb keeps in-frame clones, though not all of them. Among 190,000 or so clones listed, more than 85% were seen once. The data were obtained in a study of T cell responses to AZD1222 COVID-19 vaccine. Notes on the study in general: It was only after the peak T cell response that any repertoires were sampled. Across spike, vaccine-associated CD4 TCRs were found, dominant at 160-218 and 743-854. Elevations in Spike-specific TCR breadth and depth followed administration of two AZD1222 doses.

The source is an adult who received the AZD1222 COVID-19 vaccine. The genes are TRBV6-4 and TRBJ2-1, with TRBD2 identical over 10 bases. The source was peripheral blood, collected 28 days after the second AZD1222 dose. The CDR3 region is CASSSKAGGPVDEQFF. DNA for the CDR3: TGTGCCAGCAGTTCCAAAGCGGGAGGGCCTGTGGATGAGCAGTTCTTC.